Below are 25 T cell receptor beta chains sequenced from a single sample in a study of T-cell reconstitution after alpha-beta-depleted transplantation in children. The TCRbeta library incorporated unique molecular identifiers. TCRdb re-called the PCR reads with MiXCR, one entry per CDR3 protein. The sample lists 700,000 to 950,000 distinct CDR3 sequences; about 16% were seen once. The sequencing here drew on PBMCs, mostly from graft donor cells, taken 360 days after TCRalphabeta/CD19-depleted stem cell transplant. These receptor sequences come from a male patient aged 10 to 17 who had a stem cell transplant for acute lymphoblastic leukemia, so the T cells may come from the graft donor.

The DNA for the CDR3 is TGTGCCAGCAGTGAATATTCAGGACAGCGCTATGGCTACACCTTC. This encodes CASSEYSGQRYGYTF. The chain couples TRBV25-1 to TRBJ1-2; tentative D call: TRBD1 (6 bases). V was cut by 0 bases and J by 4 bases, with 12 bases left in between. CDR1 is MGHDK and CDR2 is SYGVNS in the germline V gene. This CDR3 region has 15 residues.

CDR3 DNA: TGTGCCAGCAGCTTGGTCAGTGGAGGGCCGAGGACCGGGGAGCTGTTTTTT. This codes for CASSLVSGGPRTGELFF. The rearrangement joins TRBV5-6 to TRBJ2-2; perhaps TRBD2 as D (6 bases). The CDR3 contains 17 residues. V lost 0 bases and J 5 bases, leaving 17 bases between the germline ends. The germline V gene encodes CDR1 SGHDT and CDR2 YYEEEE.

This clonotype was counted only a few times. The chain employs TRBV4-1 and TRBJ2-1; tentative D call: TRBD2 (8 bases). The CDR3 spans 17 residues. From germline, CDR1 is MGHRA and CDR2 YSYEKL. V lost 4 bases and J 9 bases, leaving 25 bases between the germline ends. The CDR3 nucleotides read TGCGCCAGCAGCCCCGGAGGGGGCTCGGGAGGGCCGAGTGAGCAGTTCTTC. It is translated as CASSPGGGSGGPSEQFF.

A few counts support this clonotype. This chain connects TRBV27 to TRBJ2-2; D not certain. Trimming took off 3 bases at V and 3 bases at J, with 11 bases between the two ends. CDR1 MNHEY and CDR2 SMNVEV come from the germline V gene (reference sequence). The CDR3 has 15 amino acids. CDR3 residues: CASSFLALDTGELFF. The DNA of the CDR3 is TGTGCCAGCAGTTTCCTCGCCCTCGACACCGGGGAGCTGTTTTTT.

This clonotype has just a few counts. The chain joins TRBV7-9 to TRBJ2-3; 9 bases line up with TRBD1. V was clipped by 1 base and J by 6 bases; unmatched bases: 8. CDR1 is SEHNR and CDR2 is FQNEAQ in the germline V gene (reference sequence). The CDR3 contains 16 residues. Here the CDR3 DNA reads TGTGCCAGCAGCTTAGGGACAGGGGTTGGAGAGGATACGCAGTATTTT. Translating it yields CASSLGTGVGEDTQYF.

The genes are TRBV5-4 and TRBJ2-7; 10 positions match TRBD1. The germline V gene encodes CDR1 SGHNT and CDR2 YYREEE (reference sequence). CDR3 length: 13 residues. The ends lost 4 bases at V and 7 bases at J; junction bases unmatched: 5. This CDR3 is CASSPTGGAEQYF. CDR3 nucleotide sequence: TGTGCCAGCAGCCCGACAGGGGGCGCGGAGCAGTACTTC.

In regard to this clonotype: One end of the junction fails to match germline, which may point to a read error. CDR3: CASSEGQGNRPQHF. CDR3 nucleotide sequence: TGCGCCAGCAGCGAGGGTCAGGGTAATCGGCCCCAGCATTTT. The chain recombines TRBV5-1 with TRBJ1-5; perhaps TRBD1 as D (5 bases). CDR1 and CDR2 from the germline V gene are SGHRS and YFSETQ. This CDR3 has 14 residues.

This clonotype was counted between two and nine times. The genes are TRBV6-1 and TRBJ2-7; D tentatively reads TRBD1 or TRBD2 (5 bases each). The germline V gene encodes CDR1 MNHNS and CDR2 SASEGT. This CDR3 has 14 residues. V lost 6 bases, J lost 2 bases, and 14 bases lay in between. The CDR3 sequence: CASSWDRDAYEQYF. The CDR3 DNA reads as TGTGCCAGCAGCTGGGACCGGGACGCCTACGAGCAGTACTTC.

This clonotype was seen repeatedly, ten times or more. The rearrangement joins TRBV7-2 to TRBJ2-3, with D possibly TRBD2 on 6 matching bases. V lost 4 bases and J 6 bases, leaving 17 bases between the germline ends. The CDR3 is 15 residues long. Germline V gene data show CDR1 as SGHTA and CDR2 as FQGNSA. The CDR3 loop reads CASSSYSPGADTQYF. The CDR3 nucleotides read TGTGCCAGCAGCTCCTATAGCCCGGGAGCCGATACGCAGTATTTT.

V and J are TRBV2 and TRBJ2-7; 7 bases are a match to TRBD1. J was trimmed by 4 bases and V by 7 bases; bases with no gene match: 10. CDR1 SNHLY and CDR2 FYNNEI come from the germline V gene. The CDR3 runs to 14 residues. The CDR3 spells CASTIDKGAYEQYF. CDR3 coding DNA: TGTGCCAGCACTATAGACAAGGGGGCTTACGAGCAGTACTTC.

The chain couples TRBV4-2 to TRBJ2-5; TRBD2 agrees at 10 bases. Looked up from germline, CDR1 is LGHNA and CDR2 is YNFKEQ. The CDR3 runs to 17 residues. After removal of 0 bases from V and 5 bases from J, the junction contained 9 bases not matched to a gene. The CDR3 here is CASSQEASGRAYETQYF. The CDR3 nucleotides read TGTGCCAGCAGCCAAGAGGCAAGCGGGAGGGCCTATGAGACCCAGTACTTC.

The genes are TRBV18 and TRBJ2-7; D may be TRBD1 (6 bases). Trimming removed 4 bases at V and 7 bases at J, with 20 bases between. The CDR3 has 15 amino acids. Germline V gene sequence: CDR1 KGHSH, CDR2 LQKENI. The CDR3 loop reads CASSRRQAQSGEQYF. CDR3 sequence (DNA): TGTGCCAGCTCACGCAGACAGGCTCAATCGGGGGAGCAGTACTTC. Together with reference TRBV18 and TRBJ2-7, the CDR3 gives the full variable domain: NAGVMQNPRHLVRRRGQEARLRCSPMKGHSHVYWYRQLPEEGLKFMVYLQKENIIDESGMPKERFSAEFPKEGPSILRIQQVVRGDSAAYFCASSRRQAQSGEQYFGPGTRLTVT.

The V call is TRBV5-5, the J call TRBJ2-7; the match to TRBD2 covers 13 bases. CDR1 SGHKS and CDR2 YYEKEE come from the germline V gene (reference sequence). This CDR3 has 15 amino acids. With 6 bases clipped from V and 2 bases from J, the junction kept 5 bases outside the gene matches. The CDR3 sequence: CASTEGLAGTYEQYF. Here the CDR3 DNA reads TGTGCCAGCACCGAGGGACTAGCGGGGACCTACGAGCAGTACTTC.

This clonotype was picked up many times. The chain employs TRBV29-1 and TRBJ1-2; maybe TRBD1 (6 bases). The CDR3 loop spans 14 amino acids. Trimming removed 2 bases at V and 0 bases at J, with 10 bases between. From germline, CDR1 is SQVTM and CDR2 ANQGSEA. The CDR3 reads CSVELGGSNYGYTF. For the CDR3, the DNA is TGCAGCGTTGAACTTGGGGGCTCTAACTATGGCTACACCTTC.

This clonotype has only a few counts. The chain joins TRBV2 to TRBJ2-1; D is perhaps TRBD2 (5 bases). Germline V CDR1 and CDR2: SNHLY, FYNNEI. The V end was cut by 7 bases, the J end by 2 bases, with 12 bases between. The CDR3 totals 14 residues. The chain's CDR3 is CASMRAAPYNEQFF. The CDR3, as DNA: TGTGCCAGCATGCGGGCAGCCCCCTACAATGAGCAGTTCTTC.

This chain links TRBV11-2 with TRBJ2-1, with D uncertain. The V and J ends lost 0 bases and 8 bases respectively, with 8 bases between them. The CDR3 runs 13 residues. CDR1 and CDR2 from the germline V gene are SGHAT and FQNNGV. The CDR3 is CASSLDPPDEQFF. The CDR3 nucleotides read TGTGCCAGCAGCTTAGATCCCCCGGATGAGCAGTTCTTC.

This clonotype was recorded only once. J is TRBJ2-1 and V is TRBV12-3 or TRBV12-4, with TRBD2 matching 8 bases. The CDR3 spans 13 residues. J lost 5 bases, V lost 9 bases, and 6 bases had no gene match. The CDR3 DNA is TGTGCCAGTAGACTAGCGCCAAACAATGAGCAGTTCTTC. This codes for CASRLAPNNEQFF.

The V and J genes are TRBV6-1 and TRBJ1-3; possibly TRBD1 for D (5 bases). The V gene lost 6 bases and the J gene lost 4 bases, with 22 bases spanning the gap. Looked up from germline, CDR1 is MNHNS and CDR2 is SASEGT. This CDR3 comprises 17 residues. The DNA for the CDR3 is TGTGCCAGCAGCCGCAAATTTACAGGAGGAGGCGGAAACACCATATATTTT. Residues: CASSRKFTGGGGNTIYF.

The chain employs TRBV7-8 and TRBJ2-1, with D unresolved. Trimming shortened V by 3 bases and J by 8 bases, and 11 bases separated the two germline ends. Germline CDR1 and CDR2: SGHVS and FQNEAQ. The CDR3 is 13 residues long. In DNA form, the CDR3 reads TGTGCCAGCAGCTTTACAGCAGTCGATGAGCAGTTCTTC. Amino acid sequence: CASSFTAVDEQFF.

This clonotype was counted between two and nine times. The chain employs TRBV12-3 or TRBV12-4 and TRBJ2-1, with D maybe TRBD2 (5 bases). Trimming shortened V by 6 bases and J by 3 bases, and 21 bases separated the two germline ends. The CDR3 loop spans 17 amino acids. Here the CDR3 reads CASSPRMGGGNYNEQFF. As DNA, the CDR3 is TGTGCCAGCAGCCCCCGGATGGGCGGAGGAAACTACAATGAGCAGTTCTTC.

The sample holds a few counts of this clonotype. The rearrangement links TRBV7-9 to TRBJ2-1; TRBD2 aligns across 9 bases. CDR1 SEHNR and CDR2 FQNEAQ come from the germline V gene (reference sequence). With 3 bases clipped from V and 7 bases from J, the junction kept 10 bases outside the gene matches. CDR3 length equals 16 residues. The CDR3 spells CASSLVAGVTGNEQFF. The DNA of the CDR3 is TGTGCCAGCAGCTTGGTAGCGGGAGTAACTGGGAATGAGCAGTTCTTC.

The J gene is TRBJ1-1, the V gene TRBV10-3; 8 bases agree with TRBD1. Germline CDR1 ENHRY, CDR2 SYGVKD. The CDR3 has 16 amino acids. Trimming cost V 4 bases and J 0 bases; bases outside gene matches: 7. This CDR3 is CAISARDRSLNTEAFF. The CDR3 DNA is TGTGCCATCAGTGCCCGGGACAGGAGCTTGAACACTGAAGCTTTCTTT.

This clonotype was seen a few times. The CDR3 DNA follows: TGTGCCAGCAGTGAAGCGGGAGCCCCCCAGGAAGGGGAGCTGTTTTTT. Residues: CASSEAGAPQEGELFF. The chain carries TRBV12-3 or TRBV12-4 and TRBJ2-2, with 8 bases that match TRBD2. J was trimmed by 8 bases and V by 5 bases; bases with no gene match: 13. This CDR3 comprises 16 residues.

This clonotype has only a few counts. J is TRBJ1-3 and V is TRBV2; TRBD1 might be the D (6 bases). The CDR3 is 19 residues long. Trimming took off 5 bases at V and 0 bases at J, with 23 bases between the two ends. Germline V gene lookup returns CDR1 SNHLY and CDR2 FYNNEI. CDR3: CASSWAGESRYSSGNTIYF. The DNA of the CDR3 is TGTGCCAGCAGTTGGGCAGGGGAGTCCCGATACAGCTCTGGAAACACCATATATTTT.

The V call is TRBV12-3 or TRBV12-4, the J call TRBJ2-1; D uncertain. Trimming cost V 4 bases and J 4 bases, with 20 bases left between them. CDR3 length: 17 amino acids. The CDR3 nucleotides read TGTGCCAGCAGTTCCCCCCCTCCCAGGAGCCCTTACAATGAGCAGTTCTTC. Protein sequence: CASSSPPPRSPYNEQFF.